The 20 T cell receptor beta chains reported below all come from one sample, sequenced in a study of T cell responses to AZD1222 COVID-19 vaccine. Using immunoSEQ multiplex PCR, the repertoire was profiled, and TCRdb retains in-frame clones only, with some absent. The sample includes under 150,000 clones, roughly 92% seen only once; the top ten take about a tenth. The material was peripheral blood, obtained 28 days after the second AZD1222 dose. These receptors originate from an adult who received the AZD1222 COVID-19 vaccine.

The genes are TRBV6-1 and TRBJ1-2; tentatively, D is TRBD1 (5 bases). V shed 1 base and J shed 7 bases, with 16 bases lying between them. This CDR3 has 15 residues. Germline V gives CDR1 MNHNS, CDR2 SASEGT. The CDR3 DNA sequence: TGTGCCAGCAGTGAAGAGCTTGAGGGGCCGGGTGGCTACACCTTC. Translation gives CASSEELEGPGGYTF.

CDR3 nucleotides: TGTGCCAGCAGTCTGAAGCGGGGGGGCAGGCAGTACGTC. Encoded protein: CASSLKRGGRQYV. The chain carries TRBV6-5 and TRBJ2-7; 10 bases match TRBD2. Trimming took 5 bases from V and 9 from J; bases not matched to a gene: 7. Germline V lookup: CDR1 MNHEY, CDR2 SVGAGI. The CDR3 is 13 amino acids.

The chain couples TRBV11-2 to TRBJ1-2; TRBD1 matches 10 bases. Trimming removed 5 bases from V and 6 bases from J; junction bases left unmatched: 15. CDR1 and CDR2 (germline): SGHAT, FQNNGV. The CDR3 length is 17 residues. The CDR3 loop is CASSAYLRDRGGNGYTF. The DNA of the CDR3 is TGTGCCAGCAGCGCCTACCTCCGGGACAGGGGTGGGAATGGCTACACCTTC.

The chain recombines TRBV18 with TRBJ1-4; D may be TRBD1 (5 bases). V dropped 4 bases and J dropped 3 bases, with 9 bases sitting between them. Germline CDR1 and CDR2: KGHSH and LQKENI. This CDR3 spans 14 amino acids. The CDR3 protein is CASSQGWSNEKLFF. CDR3 nucleotides: TGTGCCAGCTCACAGGGGTGGTCTAATGAAAAACTGTTTTTT.

J is TRBJ1-5 and V is TRBV30, with a tentative D call TRBD1 (5 bases). The V and J ends lost 6 bases and 3 bases respectively, with 15 bases between them. Germline lookup yields CDR1 GTSNPN and CDR2 SVGIG (reference sequence). The CDR3 runs to 14 residues. The DNA of the CDR3 is TGTGCCTGCCAAACGGGGGTTGACAATCAGCCCCAGCATTTT. Translated, it gives CACQTGVDNQPQHF.

V and J are TRBV18 and TRBJ1-4; 10 nucleotides line up with TRBD1. There are 15 residues in the CDR3. CDR1 and CDR2 from the germline V gene are KGHSH and LQKENI. Trimming removed 5 bases from V and 8 bases from J; junction bases left unmatched: 8. The CDR3 DNA follows: TGTGCCAGCTCAGAGACAGGGGGCCTACAGGAAAAACTGTTTTTT. Translating gives CASSETGGLQEKLFF.

This chain links TRBV19 with TRBJ1-5; unclear D gene. The CDR3 runs to 11 residues. From germline, CDR1 is LNHDA and CDR2 SQIVND (reference sequence). V lost 3 bases, J lost 12 bases, and 9 bases lay in between. The CDR3 DNA is TGTGCCAGTAGTATTGGTAGGCACCAGCATTTT. It codes for CASSIGRHQHF.

The chain is built from TRBV11-2 and TRBJ2-1, with 8 bases identical to TRBD1. Germline V gene lookup returns CDR1 SGHAT and CDR2 FQNNGV. CDR3 length: 15 residues. Trimming took 5 bases from V and 4 from J; bases not matched to a gene: 7. CDR3 coding DNA: TGTGCCAGCAGCATACTCACAGGGGGATACAATGAGCAGTTCTTC. This translates into CASSILTGGYNEQFF.

This chain joins TRBV11-2 and TRBJ2-7; D is possibly TRBD2 (5 bases). V lost 5 bases, J lost 0 bases, and 14 bases lay in between. Germline V CDR1 and CDR2: SGHAT, FQNNGV. This CDR3 contains 15 residues. CDR3 bases: TGTGCCAGCAGCCTCGCCTTTGGGAGCTCCTACGAGCAGTACGTC. Amino acid sequence: CASSLAFGSSYEQYV.

The V gene is TRBV7-9, the J gene TRBJ2-2; weak D call: TRBD1 (5 bases). V lost 4 bases and J lost 3, with 12 bases in between. This CDR3 contains 15 residues. CDR1 SEHNR and CDR2 FQNEAQ come from the germline V gene (reference sequence). This CDR3 is CASSSILGHTGELFF. Here the CDR3 DNA reads TGTGCCAGCAGCTCTATATTGGGGCACACCGGGGAGCTGTTTTTT.

The chain combines TRBV10-3 with TRBJ1-1; D gene unclear. V was trimmed by 4 bases and J by 12 bases, leaving 12 bases between them. CDR1 and CDR2 from the germline V gene are ENHRY and SYGVKD. This CDR3 is 11 amino acids long. Written as DNA, the CDR3 is TGTGCCATCAGTGGATCGGCTGGGACTTTCTTT. Translated, it gives CAISGSAGTFF.

This sequence joins TRBV27 and TRBJ2-3; D possibly corresponds to TRBD1 (5 bases). The germline V gene encodes CDR1 MNHEY and CDR2 SMNVEV (reference sequence). V lost 5 bases and J 3 bases, leaving 9 bases between the germline ends. This CDR3 contains 13 residues. The CDR3 sequence: CASSSRQTDTQYF. The CDR3 DNA is TGTGCCAGCAGTAGTAGACAGACAGATACGCAGTATTTT.

With respect to this clone: One junction end does not reproduce the germline sequence, and a read error may be involved. V gene TRBV28 combines with J gene TRBJ1-1, with TRBD1 identical over 9 bases. The germline V gene encodes CDR1 MDHEN and CDR2 SYDVKM. The CDR3 extends over 13 amino acids. The CDR3 DNA sequence: TGTGCCAGCATTTTACAGGGGGCCACTGAAGCTTTCTTT. As protein: CASILQGATEAFF.

The J gene is TRBJ1-2, the V gene TRBV19; D gene unclear. In germline, CDR1 is LNHDA, CDR2 SQIVND (reference sequence). CDR3 length equals 17 residues. V was cut by 2 bases and J by 2 bases, with 18 bases left in between. The CDR3 sequence is CASSIILGSNLNYGYTF. In nucleotides, the CDR3 is TGTGCCAGTAGTATAATTCTAGGCAGCAACCTGAACTATGGCTACACCTTC.

This chain joins TRBV19 and TRBJ2-1; perhaps D is TRBD1 or TRBD2 (5 bases each). Trimming took off 7 bases at V and 5 bases at J, with 18 bases between the two ends. This CDR3 is built from 15 residues. Germline CDR1 reads LNHDA; CDR2 reads SQIVND (reference sequence). The DNA for the CDR3 is TGTGCCAGTATCCCTCTCCGGGACCTTCACAATGAGCAGTTCTTC. Protein: CASIPLRDLHNEQFF.

This chain links TRBV30 with TRBJ1-6; a weak D match, TRBD1 (5 bases). This CDR3 is 13 amino acids long. The V and J ends lost 4 bases and 10 bases respectively, with 14 bases between them. The germline CDR1 and CDR2 sequences are GTSNPN and SVGIG (reference sequence). The CDR3 coding sequence is TGTGCCTGGAATTCCCTCAAGGGGTCACCCCTCCACTTT. Translating gives CAWNSLKGSPLHF. The whole variable domain, filled in from reference TRBV30 and TRBJ1-6, reads SQTIHQWPATLVQPVGSPLSLECTVEGTSNPNLYWYRQAAGRGLQLLFYSVGIGQISSEVPQNLSASRPQDRQFILSSKKLLLSDSGFYLCAWNSLKGSPLHFGNGTRLTVT.

The rearrangement uses TRBV9 and TRBJ2-2; D gene ambiguous. V lost 0 bases and J 6 bases, leaving 12 bases between the germline ends. This CDR3 has 15 amino acids. Germline CDR1 is SGDLS and CDR2 is YYNGEE. The CDR3 nucleotides are TGTGCCAGCAGCGTAGGGTCTAGAACCCCCGGGGAGCTGTTTTTT. Protein sequence: CASSVGSRTPGELFF. Combining the CDR3 with reference TRBV9 and TRBJ2-2 gives the whole variable domain DSGVTQTPKHLITATGQRVTLRCSPRSGDLSVYWYQQSLDQGLQFLIQYYNGEERAKGNILERFSAQQFPDLHSELNLSSLELGDSALYFCASSVGSRTPGELFFGEGSRLTVL.

The chain is built from TRBV30 and TRBJ2-1; D not certain. Germline V gives CDR1 GTSNPN, CDR2 SVGIG (reference sequence). V lost 3 bases and J 4 bases, leaving 4 bases between the germline ends. This CDR3 has 11 residues. The CDR3 loop is CAWSRYNEQFF. The CDR3 DNA reads as TGTGCCTGGAGCAGGTACAATGAGCAGTTCTTC.

This sequence joins TRBV3-1 (or the pseudogene TRBV3-2) and TRBJ2-2; D is possibly TRBD2 (6 bases). V gave up 0 bases and J gave up 4 bases, with 15 bases separating them. The CDR3 has 17 amino acids. Germline values: CDR1 LGHDT, CDR2 YNNKEL (reference sequence). The DNA of the CDR3 is TGTGCCAGCAGCCAAGAGTTTTTAGGAGGGAGCACCGGGGAGCTGTTTTTT. Translation: CASSQEFLGGSTGELFF.

The chain is built from TRBV7-2 and TRBJ1-5; D gene uncertain. Trimming pared 5 bases from V and 4 bases from J, leaving 9 bases between. Per the germline V gene, CDR1 is SGHTA and CDR2 is FQGNSA. The CDR3 loop spans 13 amino acids. CDR3 in amino acids: CASSPELNQPQHF. The CDR3 bases are TGTGCCAGCAGCCCCGAACTGAATCAGCCCCAGCATTTT.